This entry lists 15 T cell receptor beta chains sequenced from one sample in a study of CXCR3-negative and CXCR3-positive naive CD8 T cells. The authors prepared UMI-labeled TRB cDNA libraries by 5' RACE. TCRdb processed the 5' RACE reads again and assigns one entry to each CDR3 protein, with no DNA. This sample's table reports 75,000 to 95,000 distinct CDR3 sequences. The sample taken for sequencing was naive CXCR3- CD8+ T cells from blood. Subset here: CD45RO-CCR7+CD27+CD95- naive CD8+ T cells lacking CXCR3 (TNR3-). The receptors were gathered from a human donor in good health. Some clones in this sample may be carry-over from other donors' samples.

J is TRBJ2-7 and V is TRBV10-3; TCRdb outputs TRBD1, but without DNA this stays unchecked. Germline assignment: CDR1 ENHRY and CDR2 SYGVKD. CDR3 length: 16 amino acids. CDR3 in amino acids: CAISVVWRGPSYEQYF.

The V and J genes are TRBV11-2 and TRBJ1-2. Germline V gene sequence: CDR1 SGHAT, CDR2 FQNNGV. The CDR3 spans 13 residues. CDR3 sequence reads: CASSFPYLGGYTF.

The rearrangement uses TRBV7-8 and TRBJ1-1. This CDR3 region has 14 residues. Germline V gene data show CDR1 as SGHVS and CDR2 as FQNEAQ. CDR3 residues: CASSPWEPNTEAFF.

This chain connects TRBV18 to TRBJ1-5; TCRdb lists TRBD1, though no DNA is available to test this call. Germline CDR1 KGHSH, CDR2 LQKENI. This CDR3 is built from 13 residues. This CDR3 reads CASAQGIGQPQHF.

This rearrangement joins TRBV7-6 to TRBJ2-7; TCRdb returns TRBD2, unconfirmable since there is no DNA. From germline, CDR1 is SGHVS and CDR2 FNYEAQ. The CDR3 extends over 15 amino acids. CDR3 protein: CASSATSGRAGEQYF.

The chain has TRBV29-1 and TRBJ2-1. Germline V gene data show CDR1 as SQVTM and CDR2 as ANQGSEA. This CDR3 is 14 amino acids long. CDR3 region: CSVELRSSYNEQFF.

The V gene is TRBV27, the J gene TRBJ2-1; absent DNA, TCRdb's TRBD2 call cannot be checked. The CDR3 has 13 amino acids. CDR1 is MNHEY and CDR2 is SMNVEV in the germline V gene (reference sequence). This chain's CDR3 is CASSPRGEGEQFF.

The CDR3 loop reads CASSLAVGQGRADTQYF. The chain recombines TRBV5-1 with TRBJ2-3; TCRdb picks TRBD1, but there is no DNA to check that call. The germline gives CDR1 SGHRS, CDR2 YFSETQ. The length of the CDR3 is 17 residues.

This rearrangement joins TRBV5-1 to TRBJ2-1. This CDR3 is 12 amino acids long. Germline loops: CDR1 SGHRS, CDR2 YFSETQ. CDR3 region: CASSLYYNEQFF.

The genes are TRBV6-2 or TRBV6-3 and TRBJ2-3; there is no DNA to check the TCRdb D call of TRBD2. This CDR3 is 12 amino acids long. Germline assignment: CDR1 MNHEY and CDR2 SVGEGT. CDR3 protein: CATRDSPDTQYF.

The chain combines TRBV7-6 with TRBJ1-4. Germline V gives CDR1 SGHVS, CDR2 FNYEAQ. The CDR3 runs 14 residues. The CDR3 loop reads CASSLDGNNEKLFF.

This chain joins TRBV6-4 and TRBJ2-1; TCRdb returns TRBD2, unconfirmable since there is no DNA. The CDR3 length is 15 residues. Germline CDR1 and CDR2: MRHNA and SNTAGT. The CDR3 sequence is CGSSELAGGLGEQFF.

V and J are TRBV7-9 and TRBJ2-3; TCRdb reports TRBD2, a call that lacks DNA to check it against. The germline CDR1 and CDR2 sequences are SEHNR and FQNEAQ (reference sequence). CDR3 length: 15 amino acids. The CDR3 region is CASSQRTSGTDTQYF.

The chain links TRBV12-3 or TRBV12-4 to TRBJ2-3; TCRdb lists TRBD2, though no DNA is available to test this call. This CDR3 has 13 residues. The CDR3 here is CASRLRVTDTQYF.

V and J are TRBV5-1 and TRBJ1-5; TCRdb picks TRBD1, but there is no DNA to check that call. The CDR3 runs to 14 residues. CDR1 is SGHRS and CDR2 is YFSETQ in the germline V gene. CDR3 protein: CASSLGASNQPQHF. Drawing the rest from reference TRBV5-1 and TRBJ1-5, the complete variable domain is KAGVTQTPRYLIKTRGQQVTLSCSPISGHRSVSWYQQTPGQGLQFLFEYFSETQRNKGNFPGRFSGRQFSNSRSEMNVSTLELGDSALYLCASSLGASNQPQHFGDGTRLSIL.